These 16 T cell receptor beta chains were all obtained from the same sample, sequenced in a study of radiotherapy plus CTLA-4 blockade in lung cancer. TCRdb keeps only in-frame clones here, not all; method: immunoSEQ multiplex PCR. The sample consists of about 59,000 clones, about 80% of them appearing once. Sequencing used peripheral blood, obtained from a patient treated with radiotherapy plus ipilimumab. Receptors were obtained from a human donor with non-small cell lung cancer whose response to radiotherapy plus ipilimumab could not be evaluated.

The J gene is TRBJ1-1, the V gene TRBV15; 8 nucleotides agree with TRBD1. The V segment lost 4 bases and the J segment 5 bases; nucleotides outside the gene matches: 9. Germline CDR1 and CDR2: LNHNV and YYDKDF (reference sequence). This CDR3 region has 15 residues. Here the CDR3 reads CATSIFRGPKTEAFF. The CDR3 DNA is TGTGCCACCAGCATTTTCAGGGGGCCCAAGACTGAAGCTTTCTTT.

This clone has a count of ten or more. The genes are TRBV10-2 and TRBJ2-3; no definite D call. The germline V gene has CDR1 WSHSY and CDR2 SAAADI. V was cut by 6 bases and J by 5 bases, with 15 bases left in between. There are 14 residues in the CDR3. For the CDR3, the DNA is TGCGCCAGCAGATCGACCGCGACGGGAGATACGCAGTATTTT. Translation: CASRSTATGDTQYF.

There are a few counts of this clone. The chain combines TRBV7-9 with TRBJ2-1; 7 bases align to TRBD2. CDR1 and CDR2 (germline): SEHNR, FQNEAQ (reference sequence). The CDR3 covers 16 residues. The V segment lost 5 bases and the J segment 8 bases; nucleotides outside the gene matches: 15. CDR3 nucleotide sequence: TGTGCCAGCAGCCCTAGGGTGGGAGGGCCTAGGGATGAGCAGTTCTTC. Translating gives CASSPRVGGPRDEQFF.

The rearrangement joins TRBV4-3 to TRBJ2-1, with D possibly TRBD1 on 5 matching bases. There are 15 residues in the CDR3. Trimming stripped 0 bases from V and 4 bases from J, with 10 bases between. The V gene's germline CDR1 is LGHNA and CDR2 YSLEER. For the CDR3, the DNA is TGCGCCAGCAGCCAAGATCGACAGTTTTACAATGAGCAGTTCTTC. Its protein product is CASSQDRQFYNEQFF.

As concerns this clone: Other DNA sequences from this sample encode an identical CDR3 as well. The chain uses TRBV18 and TRBJ2-7, with D hard to call. This CDR3 contains 13 residues. The V end lost 0 bases, the J end lost 0 bases, and 3 bases lay between the germline ends. The germline CDR1 and CDR2 sequences are KGHSH and LQKENI. This CDR3 is CASSPPSSYEQYF. CDR3 bases: TGTGCCAGCTCACCACCGAGCTCCTACGAGCAGTACTTC.

This clone was detected only a few times. The chain recombines TRBV7-2 with TRBJ2-7, with D maybe TRBD2 (6 bases). CDR1 is SGHTA and CDR2 is FQGNSA in the germline V gene. Trimming removed 3 bases at V and 3 bases at J, with 15 bases between. The CDR3 loop spans 15 amino acids. This chain's CDR3 is CASSFVTSWNYEQYF. CDR3 nucleotide sequence: TGTGCCAGCAGCTTTGTAACTAGCTGGAACTACGAGCAGTACTTC.

The genes are TRBV7-2 and TRBJ2-3, with 10 bases fitting TRBD2. Germline loops: CDR1 SGHTA, CDR2 FQGNSA. Losses at the gene ends were 5 bases for V and 3 bases for J; bases not matched to a gene: 2. The CDR3 covers 14 residues. The CDR3 is CASSPGLATDTQYF. CDR3 DNA sequence: TGTGCCAGCAGCCCGGGACTAGCGACAGATACGCAGTATTTT. The full variable domain, with the rest looked up from reference TRBV7-2 and TRBJ2-3, is GAGVSQSPSNKVTEKGKDVELRCDPISGHTALYWYRQSLGQGLEFLIYFQGNSAPDKSGLPSDRFSAERTGGSVSTLTIQRTQQEDSAVYLCASSPGLATDTQYFGPGTRLTVL.

The rearrangement joins TRBV19 to TRBJ1-3, with D possibly TRBD1 on 6 matching bases. The germline gives CDR1 LNHDA, CDR2 SQIVND (reference sequence). This CDR3 region has 14 residues. The V end lost 11 bases, the J end lost 3 bases, and 17 bases lay between the germline ends. The CDR3 nucleotides are TGTGCCTCCGAGAACAGGGAATATGGAAACACCATATATTTT. Its translation is CASENREYGNTIYF.

The gene calls are TRBV28 and TRBJ2-7, with D tentatively TRBD1 (5 bases). Germline values: CDR1 MDHEN, CDR2 SYDVKM. There are 13 residues in the CDR3. V lost 3 bases and J 2 bases, leaving 8 bases between the germline ends. CDR3 protein: CASSFDRAYEQYF. CDR3 DNA sequence: TGTGCCAGCAGTTTCGACAGAGCCTACGAGCAGTACTTC.

The chain employs TRBV14 and TRBJ1-6, with D hard to call. Germline V gene sequence: CDR1 SGHDN, CDR2 FVKESK. V dropped 5 bases and J dropped 5 bases, with 10 bases sitting between them. This CDR3 spans 14 amino acids. CDR3 loop: CASSREVHNSPLHF. The DNA of the CDR3 is TGTGCCAGCAGCAGAGAGGTGCATAATTCACCCCTCCACTTT.

With respect to this clone: This sample includes further DNA sequences coding for the same CDR3. The chain employs TRBV30 and TRBJ1-1, with D unclear. Trimming took 1 base from V and 4 from J, leaving 10 bases between them. Germline V gene sequence: CDR1 GTSNPN, CDR2 SVGIG (reference sequence). The CDR3 is made up of 13 amino acids. Written as DNA, the CDR3 is TGTGCCTGGAGTGCTCGGGTTACCACTGAAGCTTTCTTT. Translated: CAWSARVTTEAFF.

The CDR3 DNA reads TGTGCCAGCAGTTTAAGCTCCGCTAGCGGGAGTAAGGCAGATACGCAGTATTTT. The encoded protein is CASSLSSASGSKADTQYF. V is TRBV27 and J is TRBJ2-3, with 10 bases identical to TRBD2. Germline values: CDR1 MNHEY, CDR2 SMNVEV (reference sequence). V shed 2 bases and J 4 bases; nucleotides not matched to a gene: 12. The CDR3 loop spans 18 amino acids.

A single count supports this clone. The chain has TRBV25-1 and TRBJ2-5; TRBD1 matches at 7 bases. CDR3 length: 13 amino acids. V lost 10 bases and J lost 1; bases outside the gene matches: 6. The germline CDR1 and CDR2 sequences are MGHDK and SYGVNS. The CDR3 DNA reads as TGTGCCACCCAGAGGACAGGCCAAGAGACCCAGTACTTC. Protein: CATQRTGQETQYF.

The rearrangement uses TRBV5-1 and TRBJ2-7; D is unclear. Trimming cost V 0 bases and J 2 bases, with 6 bases left between them. Looked up from germline, CDR1 is SGHRS and CDR2 is YFSETQ. This CDR3 spans 13 amino acids. Written as DNA, the CDR3 is TGCGCCAGCAGCTTGGGCGCTCCCTACGAGCAGTACTTC. This translates into CASSLGAPYEQYF.

V usage is TRBV27 and J usage is TRBJ1-3, with D possibly matching TRBD1 (6 bases). Trimming cost V 2 bases and J 4 bases, with 9 bases left between them. The germline CDR1 and CDR2 sequences are MNHEY and SMNVEV (reference sequence). This CDR3 spans 14 amino acids. In DNA, the CDR3 is TGTGCCAGCAGTTTAAGGGGGGGCGGAAACACCATATATTTT. It translates to CASSLRGGGNTIYF.

V is TRBV27 and J is TRBJ1-2, with D possibly being TRBD1 (6 bases). V dropped 5 bases and J dropped 3 bases, with 10 bases sitting between them. The CDR3 has 13 amino acids. Germline V gene lookup returns CDR1 MNHEY and CDR2 SMNVEV (reference sequence). CDR3 in amino acids: CASSPQGYYGYTF. The CDR3 DNA follows: TGTGCCAGCAGTCCACAGGGCTACTATGGCTACACCTTC.